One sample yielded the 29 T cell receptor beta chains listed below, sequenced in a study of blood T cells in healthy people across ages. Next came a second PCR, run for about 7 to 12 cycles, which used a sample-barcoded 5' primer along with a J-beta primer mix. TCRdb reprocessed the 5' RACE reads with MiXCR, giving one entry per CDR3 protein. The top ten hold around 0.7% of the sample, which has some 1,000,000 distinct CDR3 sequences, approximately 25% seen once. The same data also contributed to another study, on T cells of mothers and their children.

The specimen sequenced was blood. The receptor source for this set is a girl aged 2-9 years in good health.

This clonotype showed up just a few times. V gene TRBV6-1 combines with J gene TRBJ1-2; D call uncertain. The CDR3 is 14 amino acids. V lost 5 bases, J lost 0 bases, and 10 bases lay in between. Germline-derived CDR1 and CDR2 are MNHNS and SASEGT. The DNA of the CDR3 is TGTGCCAGCAGTAGGCAGACTACTAACTATGGCTACACCTTC. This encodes CASSRQTTNYGYTF.

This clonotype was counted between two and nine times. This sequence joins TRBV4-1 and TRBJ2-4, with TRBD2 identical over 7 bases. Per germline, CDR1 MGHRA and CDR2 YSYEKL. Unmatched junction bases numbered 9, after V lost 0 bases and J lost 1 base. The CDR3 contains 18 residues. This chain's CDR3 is CASSQDWGGDLAKNIQYF. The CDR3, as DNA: TGCGCCAGCAGCCAAGATTGGGGAGGGGATTTGGCCAAAAACATTCAGTACTTC.

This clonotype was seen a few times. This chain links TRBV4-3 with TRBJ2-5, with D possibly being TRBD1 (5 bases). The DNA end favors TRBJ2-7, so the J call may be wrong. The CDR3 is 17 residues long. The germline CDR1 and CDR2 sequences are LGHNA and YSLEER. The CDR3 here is CASSQDGPGREGDEQYF. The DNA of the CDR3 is TGCGCCAGCAGCCAAGATGGCCCGGGCAGGGAAGGGGACGAGCAGTACTTC.

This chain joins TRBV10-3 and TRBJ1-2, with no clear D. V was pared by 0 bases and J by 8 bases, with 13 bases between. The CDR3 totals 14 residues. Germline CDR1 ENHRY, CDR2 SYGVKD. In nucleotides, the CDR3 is TGTGCCATCAGTGAGTCGACCAGACTACACGGCTACACCTTC. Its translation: CAISESTRLHGYTF.

Here the CDR3 reads CASSVSGVFTDTQYF. CDR3 nucleotides: TGTGCCAGCAGCGTTAGCGGGGTTTTCACAGATACGCAGTATTTT. This chain links TRBV7-2 with TRBJ2-3, with 8 bases aligning to TRBD2. CDR3 length: 15 amino acids. From germline, CDR1 is SGHTA and CDR2 FQGNSA. Trimming cost V 5 bases and J 2 bases; bases outside gene matches: 6.

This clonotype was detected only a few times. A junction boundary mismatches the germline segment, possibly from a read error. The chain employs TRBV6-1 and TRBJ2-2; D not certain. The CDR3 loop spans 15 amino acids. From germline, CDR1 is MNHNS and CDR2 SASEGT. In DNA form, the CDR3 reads TGTGCCAGCAGTGACTGGACGACACCCACCGGCGAGCTGTTTTTT. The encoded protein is CASSDWTTPTGELFF.

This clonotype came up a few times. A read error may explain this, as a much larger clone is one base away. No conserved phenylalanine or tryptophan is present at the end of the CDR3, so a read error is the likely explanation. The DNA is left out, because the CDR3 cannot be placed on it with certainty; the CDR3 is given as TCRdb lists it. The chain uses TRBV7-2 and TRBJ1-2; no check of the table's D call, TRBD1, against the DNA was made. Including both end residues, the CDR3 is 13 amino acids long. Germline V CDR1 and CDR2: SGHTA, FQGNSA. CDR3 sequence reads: CASTSGTGVRGTI.

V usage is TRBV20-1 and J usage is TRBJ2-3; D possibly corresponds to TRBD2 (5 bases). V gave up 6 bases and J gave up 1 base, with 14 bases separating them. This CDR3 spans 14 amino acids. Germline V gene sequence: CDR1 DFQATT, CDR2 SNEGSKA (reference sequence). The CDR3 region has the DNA TGCAGTGCACCTCTCTTGAGGGGCACAGATACGCAGTATTTT. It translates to CSAPLLRGTDTQYF.

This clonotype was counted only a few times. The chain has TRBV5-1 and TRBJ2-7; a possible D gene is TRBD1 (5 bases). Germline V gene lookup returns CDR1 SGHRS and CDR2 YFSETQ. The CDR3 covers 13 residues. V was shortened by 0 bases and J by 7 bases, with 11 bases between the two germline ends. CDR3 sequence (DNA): TGCGCCAGCAGCTTGGCCCAGCAGGGAGAGCAGTACTTC. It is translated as CASSLAQQGEQYF.

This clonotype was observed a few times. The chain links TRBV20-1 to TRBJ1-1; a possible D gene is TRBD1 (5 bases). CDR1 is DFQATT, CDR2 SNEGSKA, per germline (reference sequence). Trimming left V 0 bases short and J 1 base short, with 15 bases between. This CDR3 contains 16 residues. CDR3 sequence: CSARDSGLRRNTEAFF. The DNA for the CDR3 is TGCAGTGCTAGAGACTCAGGGCTACGGAGGAACACTGAAGCTTTCTTT.

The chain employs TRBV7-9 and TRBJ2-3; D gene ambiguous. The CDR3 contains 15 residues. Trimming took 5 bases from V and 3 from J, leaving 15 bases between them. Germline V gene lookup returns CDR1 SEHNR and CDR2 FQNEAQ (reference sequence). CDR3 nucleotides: TGTGCCAGCAGCCCCCCCGAGGAACAAACAGATACGCAGTATTTT. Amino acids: CASSPPEEQTDTQYF.

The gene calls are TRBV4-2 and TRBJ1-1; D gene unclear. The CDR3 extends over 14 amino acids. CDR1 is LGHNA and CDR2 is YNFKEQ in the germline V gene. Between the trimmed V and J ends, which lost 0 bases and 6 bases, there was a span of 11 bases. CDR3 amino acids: CASSQEEGRAEAFF. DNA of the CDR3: TGTGCCAGCAGCCAAGAGGAGGGTCGCGCTGAAGCTTTCTTT.

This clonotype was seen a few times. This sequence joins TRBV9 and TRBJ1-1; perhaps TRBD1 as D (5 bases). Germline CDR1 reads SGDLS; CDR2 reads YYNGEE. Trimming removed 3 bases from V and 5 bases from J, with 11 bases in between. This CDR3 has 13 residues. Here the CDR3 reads CASSEGQETEAFF. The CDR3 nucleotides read TGTGCCAGCAGCGAGGGGCAGGAAACTGAAGCTTTCTTT.

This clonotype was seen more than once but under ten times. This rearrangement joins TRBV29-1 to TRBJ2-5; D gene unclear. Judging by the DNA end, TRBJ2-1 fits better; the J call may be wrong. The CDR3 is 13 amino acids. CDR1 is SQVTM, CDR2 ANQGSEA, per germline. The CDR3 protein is CSVEGMAVNEQFF. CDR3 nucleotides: TGCAGCGTTGAAGGTATGGCAGTCAATGAGCAGTTCTTC.

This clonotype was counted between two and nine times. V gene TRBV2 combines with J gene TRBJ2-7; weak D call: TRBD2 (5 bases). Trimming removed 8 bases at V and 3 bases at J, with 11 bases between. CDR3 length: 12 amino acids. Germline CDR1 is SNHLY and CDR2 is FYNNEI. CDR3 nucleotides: TGTGCCAGCGGAGGCAGCCTCTACGAGCAGTACTTC. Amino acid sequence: CASGGSLYEQYF.

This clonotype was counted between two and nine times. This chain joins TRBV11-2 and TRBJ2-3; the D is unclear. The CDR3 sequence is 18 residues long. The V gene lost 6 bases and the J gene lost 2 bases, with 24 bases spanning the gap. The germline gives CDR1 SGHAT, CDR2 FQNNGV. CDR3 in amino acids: CASSRGDPLTLTTDTQYF. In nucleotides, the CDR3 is TGTGCCAGCAGTCGCGGCGATCCTCTCACTCTTACCACAGATACGCAGTATTTT. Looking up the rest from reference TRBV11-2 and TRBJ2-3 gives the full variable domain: EAGVAQSPRYKIIEKRQSVAFWCNPISGHATLYWYQQILGQGPKLLIQFQNNGVVDDSQLPKDRFSAERLKGVDSTLKIQPAKLEDSAVYLCASSRGDPLTLTTDTQYFGPGTRLTVL.

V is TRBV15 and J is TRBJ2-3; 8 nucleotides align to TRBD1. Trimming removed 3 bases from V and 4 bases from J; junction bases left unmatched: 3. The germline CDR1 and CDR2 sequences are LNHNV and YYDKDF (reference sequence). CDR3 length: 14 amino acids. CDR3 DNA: TGTGCCACCAGCAGGGACAGGGCAGCAGATACGCAGTATTTT. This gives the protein CATSRDRAADTQYF.

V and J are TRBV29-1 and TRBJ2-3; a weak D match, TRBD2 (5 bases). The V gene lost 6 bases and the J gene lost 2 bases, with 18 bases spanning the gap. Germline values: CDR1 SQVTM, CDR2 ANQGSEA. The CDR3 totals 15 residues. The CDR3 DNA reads TGCAGCGTCCGACCTTGGAGCGGAAACACAGATACGCAGTATTTT. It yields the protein CSVRPWSGNTDTQYF.

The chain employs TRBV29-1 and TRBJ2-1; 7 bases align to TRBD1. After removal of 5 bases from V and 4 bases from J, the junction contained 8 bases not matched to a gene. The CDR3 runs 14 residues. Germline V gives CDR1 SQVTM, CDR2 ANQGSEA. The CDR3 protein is CSVKTGTDYNEQFF. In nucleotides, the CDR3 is TGCAGCGTTAAAACCGGGACAGATTACAATGAGCAGTTCTTC.

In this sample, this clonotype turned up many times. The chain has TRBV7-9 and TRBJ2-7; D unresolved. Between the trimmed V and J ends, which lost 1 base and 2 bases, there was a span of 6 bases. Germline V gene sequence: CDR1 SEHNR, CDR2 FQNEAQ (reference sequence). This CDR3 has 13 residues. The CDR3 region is CASSLDSTYEQYF. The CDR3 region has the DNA TGTGCCAGCAGCTTAGACAGTACCTACGAGCAGTACTTC.

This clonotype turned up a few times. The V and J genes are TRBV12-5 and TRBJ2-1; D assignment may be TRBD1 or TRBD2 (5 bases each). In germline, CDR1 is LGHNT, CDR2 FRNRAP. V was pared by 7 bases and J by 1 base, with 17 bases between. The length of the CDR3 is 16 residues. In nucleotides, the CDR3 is TGTGCTAGTGACCCGAGGGGCCTCCAGTCCTACAATGAGCAGTTCTTC. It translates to CASDPRGLQSYNEQFF.

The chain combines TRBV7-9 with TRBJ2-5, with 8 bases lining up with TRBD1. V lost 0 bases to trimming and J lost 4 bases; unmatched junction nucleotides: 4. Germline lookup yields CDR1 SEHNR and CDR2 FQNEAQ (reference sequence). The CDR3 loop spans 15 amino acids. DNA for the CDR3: TGTGCCAGCAGCTTAGCGCAGGGGGCGAGAGAGACCCAGTACTTC. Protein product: CASSLAQGARETQYF.

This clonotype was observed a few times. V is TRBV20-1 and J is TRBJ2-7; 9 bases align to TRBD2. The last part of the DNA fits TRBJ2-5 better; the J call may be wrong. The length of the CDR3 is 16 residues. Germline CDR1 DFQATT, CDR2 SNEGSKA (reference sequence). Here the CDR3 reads CSAGRGSGSMGETQYF. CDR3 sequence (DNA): TGCAGTGCCGGCCGGGGTAGCGGGAGTATGGGAGAGACCCAGTACTTC.

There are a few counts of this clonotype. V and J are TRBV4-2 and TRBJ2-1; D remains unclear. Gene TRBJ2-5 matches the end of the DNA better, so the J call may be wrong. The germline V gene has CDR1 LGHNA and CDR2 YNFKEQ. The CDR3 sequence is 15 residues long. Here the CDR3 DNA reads TGTGCCAGCAGCCAAGATTGGGCCGGTTGGGAGACCCAGTACTTC. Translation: CASSQDWAGWETQYF.

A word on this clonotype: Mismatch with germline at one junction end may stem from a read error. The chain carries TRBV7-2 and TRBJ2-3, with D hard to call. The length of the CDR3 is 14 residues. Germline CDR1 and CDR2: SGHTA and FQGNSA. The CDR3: CAGSLQGPSDTQYF. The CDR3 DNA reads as TGTGCCGGCAGCTTACAAGGTCCGTCGGATACGCAGTACTTT.

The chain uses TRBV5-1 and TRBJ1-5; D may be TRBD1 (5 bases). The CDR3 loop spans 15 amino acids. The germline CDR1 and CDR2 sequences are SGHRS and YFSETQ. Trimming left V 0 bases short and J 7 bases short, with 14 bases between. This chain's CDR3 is CASSLDGPEGQPQHF. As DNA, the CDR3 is TGCGCCAGCAGCTTGGACGGACCCGAGGGGCAGCCCCAGCATTTT.

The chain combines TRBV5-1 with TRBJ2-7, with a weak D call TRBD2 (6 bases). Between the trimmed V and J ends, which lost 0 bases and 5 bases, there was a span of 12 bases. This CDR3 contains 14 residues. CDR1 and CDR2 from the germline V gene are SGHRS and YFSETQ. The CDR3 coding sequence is TGCGCCAGCAGCTTGGACGGACTACTGAACGAGCAGTACTTC. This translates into CASSLDGLLNEQYF.

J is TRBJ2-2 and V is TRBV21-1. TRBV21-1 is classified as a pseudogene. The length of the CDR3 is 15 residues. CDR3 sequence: CASSKSKANTGELFF. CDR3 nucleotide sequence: TGTGCCAGCAGCAAATCCAAAGCGAACACCGGGGAGCTGTTTTTT.

The CDR3 region has the DNA TGTGCCAGCAGCTTCCTGATCGTACAGGGACTGAACACCATATATTTT. Protein: CASSFLIVQGLNTIYF. The chain links TRBV7-6 to TRBJ1-3; the D gene is possibly TRBD1 (6 bases). V was clipped by 3 bases and J by 7 bases, with 19 bases between them. The CDR3 consists of 16 residues. Germline V gene sequence: CDR1 SGHVS, CDR2 FNYEAQ.